This T cell receptor beta chain stems from a study of molecular identifiers for immune sequencing clone quantification. This clonotype was detected many times. One entry per CDR3 protein results from TCRdb running MiXCR on the PCR reads. Among under 15,000 distinct CDR3 sequences listed, roughly 15% were seen once. Naive CD8 T cells, phenotype CD8+CD4-CCR7+CD45RA+, were sorted. This CDR3 contains 17 residues. V lost 0 bases and J lost 1, with 16 bases in between. The germline V gene encodes CDR1 SGDLS and CDR2 YYNGEE. The TCR was taken from a human donor in good health. Some libraries in this study had Jurkat cell RNA spiked in. This chain links TRBV9 with TRBJ1-2, with unresolved D. Sequences were obtained from naive CD8+ T cells from blood, with Jurkat cell RNA spiked in. The subset was: FACS-sorted CD8+CD4-CCR7+CD45RA+ naive T cells. The CDR3 reads CASSVATSPGFNYGYTF. In nucleotides, the CDR3 is TGTGCCAGCAGCGTAGCTACGTCCCCCGGGTTTAACTATGGCTACACCTTC.